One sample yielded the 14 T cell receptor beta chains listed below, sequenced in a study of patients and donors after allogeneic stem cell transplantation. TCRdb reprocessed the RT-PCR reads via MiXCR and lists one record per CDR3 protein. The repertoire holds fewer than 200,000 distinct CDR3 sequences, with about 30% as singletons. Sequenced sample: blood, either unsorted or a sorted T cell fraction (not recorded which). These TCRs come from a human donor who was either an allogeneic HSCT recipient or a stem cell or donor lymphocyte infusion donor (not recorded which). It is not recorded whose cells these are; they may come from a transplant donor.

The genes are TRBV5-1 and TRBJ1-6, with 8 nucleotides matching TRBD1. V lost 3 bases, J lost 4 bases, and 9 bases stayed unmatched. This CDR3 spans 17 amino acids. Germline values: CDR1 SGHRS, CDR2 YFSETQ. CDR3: CASSSGQGSWYNSPLHF. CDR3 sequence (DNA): TGCGCCAGCAGCTCCGGACAGGGAAGTTGGTATAATTCACCCCTCCACTTT.

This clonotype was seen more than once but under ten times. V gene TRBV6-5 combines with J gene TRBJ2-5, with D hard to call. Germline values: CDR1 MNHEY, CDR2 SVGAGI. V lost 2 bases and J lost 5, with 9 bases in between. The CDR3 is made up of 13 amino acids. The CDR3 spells CASSYVERETQYF. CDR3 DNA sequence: TGTGCCAGCAGTTACGTGGAGAGGGAGACCCAGTACTTC.

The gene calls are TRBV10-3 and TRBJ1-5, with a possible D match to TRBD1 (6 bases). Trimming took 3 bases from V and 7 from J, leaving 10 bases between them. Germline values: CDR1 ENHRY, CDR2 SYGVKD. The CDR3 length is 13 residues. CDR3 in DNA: TGTGCCATCAGTGACAGGGGCGGGCAGCCCCAGCATTTT. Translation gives CAISDRGGQPQHF.

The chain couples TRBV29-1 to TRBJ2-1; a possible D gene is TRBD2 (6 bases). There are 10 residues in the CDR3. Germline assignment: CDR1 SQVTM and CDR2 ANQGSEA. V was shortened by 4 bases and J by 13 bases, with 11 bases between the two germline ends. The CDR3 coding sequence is TGCAGCGTTGCACTAGCCCGTCAGTTCTTC. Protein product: CSVALARQFF.

Here the CDR3 reads CAIGPNGRFYEQYF. DNA of the CDR3: TGTGCCATCGGCCCTAACGGACGGTTCTACGAGCAGTACTTC. The chain couples TRBV10-3 to TRBJ2-7, with D unclear. V gave up 8 bases and J gave up 3 bases, with 17 bases separating them. The CDR3 extends over 14 amino acids. Germline assignment: CDR1 ENHRY and CDR2 SYGVKD.

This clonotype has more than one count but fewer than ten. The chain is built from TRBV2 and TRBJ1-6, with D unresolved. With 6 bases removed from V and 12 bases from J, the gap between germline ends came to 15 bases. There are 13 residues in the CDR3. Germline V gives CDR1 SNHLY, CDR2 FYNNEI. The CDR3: CASRSLPNGPLHF. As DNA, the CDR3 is TGTGCCAGCAGGAGTCTCCCCAATGGACCCCTCCACTTT. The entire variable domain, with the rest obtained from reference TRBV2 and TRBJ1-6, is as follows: EPEVTQTPSHQVTQMGQEVILRCVPISNHLYFYWYRQILGQKVEFLVSFYNNEISEKSEIFDDQFSVERPDGSNFTLKIRSTKLEDSAMYFCASRSLPNGPLHFGNGTRLTVT.

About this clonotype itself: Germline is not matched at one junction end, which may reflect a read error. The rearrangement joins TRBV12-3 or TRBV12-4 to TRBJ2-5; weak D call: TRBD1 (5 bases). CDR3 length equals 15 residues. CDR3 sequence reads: CASSPSREGRPWVLF. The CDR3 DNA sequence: TGTGCCAGCAGTCCATCCAGGGAAGGCCGACCGTGGGTTCTCTTC.

The DNA of the CDR3 is TGTGCCAGCAGTCCGCTCGGGACAAGGCCCCAGCATTTT. It translates to CASSPLGTRPQHF. The chain combines TRBV27 with TRBJ1-5, with a tentative D call TRBD1 (6 bases). The germline gives CDR1 MNHEY, CDR2 SMNVEV (reference sequence). The germline V and J ends were trimmed by 5 bases and 9 bases, with 14 bases remaining between them. There are 13 residues in the CDR3.

The CDR3 nucleotides read TGTGCCAGCAGCTTATCAGCGGGACCCGAGACCCAGTACTTC. Protein sequence: CASSLSAGPETQYF. The chain links TRBV7-2 to TRBJ2-5; 7 bases fit TRBD2. The CDR3 has 14 amino acids. V shed 2 bases and J 5 bases; nucleotides not matched to a gene: 5. CDR1 and CDR2 (germline): SGHTA, FQGNSA.

The CDR3 region is CASSLYRRGETQYF. As DNA, the CDR3 is TGTGCCAGCAGCCTGTATCGGAGGGGAGAGACCCAGTACTTC. V and J are TRBV3-1 and TRBJ2-5, with D perhaps matching TRBD2 (6 bases). V was trimmed by 4 bases and J by 4 bases, leaving 13 bases between them. Per the germline V gene, CDR1 is LGHDT and CDR2 is YNNKEL (reference sequence). This CDR3 is built from 14 residues.

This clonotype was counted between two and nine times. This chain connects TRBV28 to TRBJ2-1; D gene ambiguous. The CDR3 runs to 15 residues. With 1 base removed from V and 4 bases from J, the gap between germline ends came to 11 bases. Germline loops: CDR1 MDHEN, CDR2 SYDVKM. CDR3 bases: TGTGCCAGCAGTTTATCAGCTCTGCTGTACAATGAGCAGTTCTTC. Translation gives CASSLSALLYNEQFF.

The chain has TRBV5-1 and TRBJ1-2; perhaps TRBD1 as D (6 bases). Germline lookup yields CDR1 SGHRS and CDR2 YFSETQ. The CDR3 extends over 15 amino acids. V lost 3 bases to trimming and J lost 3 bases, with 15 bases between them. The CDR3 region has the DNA TGCGCCAGCAGCTGGGACGGGGGCAGCGACTATGGCTACACCTTC. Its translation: CASSWDGGSDYGYTF.

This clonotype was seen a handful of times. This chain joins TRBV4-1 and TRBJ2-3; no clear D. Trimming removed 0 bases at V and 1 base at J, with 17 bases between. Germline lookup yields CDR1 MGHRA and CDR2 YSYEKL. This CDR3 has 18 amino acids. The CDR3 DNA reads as TGCGCCAGCAGCCAAGAGGGTTTGTATGTCCAGGGCACAGATACGCAGTATTTT. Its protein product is CASSQEGLYVQGTDTQYF.

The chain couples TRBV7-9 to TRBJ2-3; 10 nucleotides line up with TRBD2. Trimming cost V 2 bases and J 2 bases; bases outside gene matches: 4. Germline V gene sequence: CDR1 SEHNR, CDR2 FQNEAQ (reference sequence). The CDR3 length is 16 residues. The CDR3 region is CASSLTGTSATDTQYF. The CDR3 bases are TGTGCCAGCAGCTTAACCGGGACTAGCGCCACAGATACGCAGTATTTT.